This entry lists 10 T cell receptor beta chains sequenced from one sample in a study of cytomegalovirus exposure and HLA in healthy donors. 13 Jbeta primers and 60 Vbeta primers were used for the PCR. Here immunoSEQ multiplex PCR was the method, and the copy in TCRdb shows in-frame clones only, minus some. The sample gives approximately 130,000 clones, 80% to 85% of which show up once; 2% to 2.5% is in the top ten. Input material: PBMCs. Source of these receptors: a woman aged 40 to 55 in good health and CMV-seronegative.

The V and J genes are TRBV30 and TRBJ2-1; 9 nucleotides match TRBD1. The CDR3 runs to 15 residues. V lost 6 bases to trimming and J lost 2 bases; unmatched junction nucleotides: 8. CDR1 and CDR2 (germline): GTSNPN, SVGIG (reference sequence). CDR3 residues: CACPRGQGTYNEQFF. The CDR3 DNA is TGTGCCTGCCCACGGGGACAGGGAACCTACAATGAGCAGTTCTTC.

The rearrangement uses TRBV2 and TRBJ1-2; D gene ambiguous. This CDR3 region has 14 residues. From germline, CDR1 is SNHLY and CDR2 FYNNEI. V shed 3 bases and J shed 0 bases, with 8 bases lying between them. CDR3 sequence reads: CASSDTFANYGYTF. The CDR3 DNA follows: TGTGCCAGCAGTGACACTTTCGCTAACTATGGCTACACCTTC.

This chain joins TRBV6-1 and TRBJ1-5; D is possibly TRBD1 (5 bases). There are 15 residues in the CDR3. The V end was cut by 3 bases, the J end by 7 bases, with 16 bases between. Per germline, CDR1 MNHNS and CDR2 SASEGT. Here the CDR3 reads CASSDVGRGGQPQHF. The CDR3 DNA sequence: TGTGCCAGCAGTGATGTCGGGAGGGGCGGGCAGCCCCAGCATTTT.

The chain uses TRBV4-3 and TRBJ1-4, with 10 bases matching TRBD1. The CDR3 totals 17 residues. V trimming: 4 bases; J trimming: 8 bases; junction bases outside the gene matches: 13. Per germline, CDR1 LGHNA and CDR2 YSLEER. The CDR3 DNA sequence: TGCGCCAGCAGCCTAATGGGCAAGGGACAGGGGAACGAAAAACTGTTTTTT. Amino acid sequence: CASSLMGKGQGNEKLFF.

This clone was detected only a few times. This chain connects TRBV15 to TRBJ2-1; no firm D call. The CDR3 spans 14 residues. V lost 2 bases and J lost 5, with 10 bases in between. Germline CDR1 LNHNV, CDR2 YYDKDF (reference sequence). CDR3 protein: CATSRRTADNEQFF. In DNA, the CDR3 is TGTGCCACCAGCAGAAGAACAGCCGACAATGAGCAGTTCTTC. The whole variable domain, filled in from reference TRBV15 and TRBJ2-1, reads DAMVIQNPRYQVTQFGKPVTLSCSQTLNHNVMYWYQQKSSQAPKLLFHYYDKDFNNEADTPDNFQSRRPNTSFCFLDIRSPGLGDTAMYLCATSRRTADNEQFFGPGTRLTVL.

This rearrangement joins TRBV28 to TRBJ2-1, with TRBD2 as a possible D gene (7 bases). In germline, CDR1 is MDHEN, CDR2 SYDVKM. Trimming pared 5 bases from V and 15 bases from J, leaving 14 bases between. The CDR3 spans 11 residues. CDR3 residues: CASSLRGAGFF. CDR3 sequence (DNA): TGTGCCAGCAGTCTACGGGGGGCCGGGTTCTTC.

V usage is TRBV6-1 and J usage is TRBJ2-3; TRBD2 matches at 8 bases. The length of the CDR3 is 18 residues. CDR1 and CDR2 from the germline V gene are MNHNS and SASEGT. J gave up 3 bases and V 4 bases, and 15 bases lay outside the gene matches. This chain's CDR3 is CASSASRWGAGATDTQYF. The CDR3 coding sequence is TGTGCCAGCAGTGCGTCCCGTTGGGGAGCGGGGGCAACAGATACGCAGTATTTT.

This chain uses TRBV7-9 with TRBJ2-5, with 8 nucleotides matching TRBD2. J gave up 2 bases and V 0 bases, and 2 bases lay outside the gene matches. This CDR3 is built from 15 residues. Germline V lookup: CDR1 SEHNR, CDR2 FQNEAQ (reference sequence). The CDR3 bases are TGTGCCAGCAGCTTAGCTTTAGCGGGACAAGAGACCCAGTACTTC. It specifies CASSLALAGQETQYF.

The CDR3 protein is CAPGKSSQKMEVRETQYF. The CDR3 nucleotides are TGTGCCCCCGGGAAGTCATCGCAAAAAATGGAGGTGCGAGAGACCCAGTACTTC. The chain recombines TRBV4-2 with TRBJ2-5; weak D call: TRBD2 (5 bases). Trimming removed 11 bases at V and 4 bases at J, with 32 bases between. The CDR3 length is 18 residues. The germline V gene has CDR1 LGHNA and CDR2 YNFKEQ.

The chain uses TRBV7-9 and TRBJ2-7; D is perhaps TRBD2 (5 bases). This CDR3 spans 15 amino acids. Trimming shortened V by 4 bases and J by 7 bases, and 20 bases separated the two germline ends. Per germline, CDR1 SEHNR and CDR2 FQNEAQ (reference sequence). The CDR3 DNA sequence: TGTGCCAGCAGCTCCGGCCCTAGCCCCCTGGGGGAGCAGTACTTC. This translates into CASSSGPSPLGEQYF.